The 3 T cell receptor beta chains below were found in one sample sequenced in a study of T cell responses to AZD1222 COVID-19 vaccine. The data were produced by immunoSEQ multiplex PCR, yet TCRdb's version contains in-frame clones alone and is incomplete. The sample has around 100,000 clones; more than 70% are singletons. Sample: peripheral blood, taken 28 days after the second AZD1222 dose. All receptors derive from an adult who received the AZD1222 COVID-19 vaccine.

The chain joins TRBV19 to TRBJ1-5, with D uncertain. CDR3 length equals 14 residues. Germline CDR1 is LNHDA and CDR2 is SQIVND (reference sequence). Trimming removed 7 bases from V and 0 bases from J, with 10 bases in between. The CDR3, as DNA: TGTGCCAGTATGAAAGTTTATAGCAATCAGCCCCAGCATTTT. Translation gives CASMKVYSNQPQHF. The entire variable domain, with the rest obtained from reference TRBV19 and TRBJ1-5, is as follows: DGGITQSPKYLFRKEGQNVTLSCEQNLNHDAMYWYRQDPGQGLRLIYYSQIVNDFQKGDIAEGYSVSREKKESFPLTVTSAQKNPTAFYLCASMKVYSNQPQHFGDGTRLSIL.

The genes are TRBV7-8 and TRBJ1-1, with D unresolved. CDR1 and CDR2 (germline): SGHVS, FQNEAQ. The V end was cut by 0 bases, the J end by 0 bases, with 5 bases between. The CDR3 runs to 14 residues. The CDR3 is CASSLAAVNTEAFF. The DNA of the CDR3 is TGTGCCAGCAGCTTAGCGGCGGTGAACACTGAAGCTTTCTTT.

The rearrangement links TRBV7-3 to TRBJ2-5, with D possibly being TRBD1 or TRBD2 (6 bases each). The CDR3 length is 15 residues. Looked up from germline, CDR1 is SGHTA and CDR2 is FQGTGA. V lost 5 bases to trimming and J lost 1 base, with 14 bases between them. CDR3 bases: TGTGCCAGCAGCCCAAGGAGGGGGTCCCAAGAGACCCAGTACTTC. Protein product: CASSPRRGSQETQYF.